This T cell receptor beta chain was profiled in a study of blood T cell repertoires in COVID-19. Looking at the study overall: Specimens from acute and convalescent COVID-19 originated in the United States, Italy and Spain.

Germline V gives CDR1 SEHNR, CDR2 FQNEAQ (reference sequence). CDR3 length: 13 residues. Trimming cost V 1 base and J 4 bases, with 7 bases left between them. All enrollees were roughly 18 to 100 years old and from under 25 US areas. A note on this clone: A much larger clonotype is one base distant, so this may be a read error.

Assay: immunoSEQ multiplex PCR; the TCRdb copy retains only in-frame clones and omits some. The data show some 210,000 clones, 81% seen once. The specimen was PBMCs or T cells enriched from blood (not recorded which). This clonotype was obtained from a man in his forties who had recovered from COVID-19. The chain recombines TRBV7-9 with TRBJ1-2; D remains ambiguous. The CDR3 nucleotides are TGTGCCAGCAGCTTAGTCGCGAGCTATGGCTACACCTTC. This codes for CASSLVASYGYTF.